The 13 T cell receptor beta chains presented below share a single source sample, sequenced in a study of cytomegalovirus exposure and HLA in healthy donors. Both 60 Vbeta primers and 13 Jbeta primers went into the PCR. Assay: immunoSEQ multiplex PCR; the TCRdb copy retains only in-frame clones and omits some. The data show about 52,000 clones, with about three quarters seen just once and under 3% held by the top ten. Source material: PBMCs. Receptors were obtained from a man aged 18 to 29 in good health and CMV-seronegative.

J is TRBJ2-6 and V is TRBV6-1; D uncertain. This CDR3 has 13 residues. The V gene lost 5 bases and the J gene lost 12 bases, with 14 bases spanning the gap. Germline CDR1 reads MNHNS; CDR2 reads SASEGT. CDR3 protein: CASSMGPNGVLTF. The CDR3 DNA is TGTGCCAGCAGTATGGGCCCGAACGGCGTCCTGACTTTC.

The chain couples TRBV6-5 to TRBJ2-5; 11 bases are shared with TRBD1. Germline V gives CDR1 MNHEY, CDR2 SVGAGI. The V gene end was trimmed by 6 bases and the J gene end by 5 bases; junction bases not matched to a gene: 8. The CDR3 spans 15 residues. The CDR3 loop reads CASSLGTGGYETQYF. CDR3 DNA sequence: TGTGCCAGCAGCCTCGGGACAGGGGGGTATGAGACCCAGTACTTC.

The chain employs TRBV7-2 and TRBJ2-3; 12 bases match TRBD1. J was trimmed by 6 bases and V by 3 bases; bases with no gene match: 7. Germline V gives CDR1 SGHTA, CDR2 FQGNSA. The CDR3 has 16 amino acids. The CDR3 is CASSLTGTGGWDTQYF. The CDR3 DNA is TGTGCCAGCAGCTTGACCGGGACAGGGGGCTGGGATACGCAGTATTTT.

This clone was counted only a few times. This chain links TRBV6-5 with TRBJ2-2, with a tentative D call TRBD1 (6 bases). Trimming shortened V by 7 bases and J by 4 bases, and 13 bases separated the two germline ends. Germline loops: CDR1 MNHEY, CDR2 SVGAGI. The CDR3 sequence is 14 residues long. CDR3 region: CASTRTVPTGELFF. CDR3 sequence (DNA): TGTGCCAGCACGAGGACAGTCCCCACCGGGGAGCTGTTTTTT.

This clone has just one count. The chain uses TRBV6-1 and TRBJ1-5, with D maybe TRBD1 (6 bases). Germline-derived CDR1 and CDR2 are MNHNS and SASEGT. This CDR3 is 16 amino acids long. Trimming cost V 2 bases and J 2 bases, with 13 bases left between them. CDR3 coding DNA: TGTGCCAGCAGTGAAACGGGGGGCGCGGGCAATCAGCCCCAGCATTTT. It specifies CASSETGGAGNQPQHF.

The V gene is TRBV6-5, the J gene TRBJ1-2, with 7 bases identical to TRBD1. J lost 4 bases, V lost 6 bases, and 5 bases had no gene match. Germline values: CDR1 MNHEY, CDR2 SVGAGI. The length of the CDR3 is 13 residues. CDR3 in DNA: TGTGCCAGCAGAGAGACAGGGATCTATGGCTACACCTTC. Amino acid sequence: CASRETGIYGYTF.

This clone appeared a single time. The rearrangement uses TRBV29-1 and TRBJ2-1; no clear D gene. The V end was cut by 5 bases, the J end by 7 bases, with 6 bases between. Per the germline V gene, CDR1 is SQVTM and CDR2 is ANQGSEA. CDR3 length: 10 amino acids. CDR3 in amino acids: CSVSENEQFF. CDR3 DNA: TGCAGCGTTTCCGAGAATGAGCAGTTCTTC.

The chain is built from TRBV9 and TRBJ2-7, with unresolved D. The CDR3 has 15 amino acids. CDR1 SGDLS and CDR2 YYNGEE come from the germline V gene. V was clipped by 0 bases and J by 0 bases, with 10 bases between them. The CDR3 coding sequence is TGTGCCAGCAGCGTAGGGTTCACAGACTCCTACGAGCAGTACTTC. Translation: CASSVGFTDSYEQYF.

This clone was observed a few times. V usage is TRBV10-3 and J usage is TRBJ2-3; 8 positions match TRBD1. Germline values: CDR1 ENHRY, CDR2 SYGVKD. The CDR3 length is 13 residues. Trimming at V came to 9 bases and at J to 2 bases, leaving 4 bases not matched to a gene. CDR3 protein: CAIGTGLTDTQYF. The CDR3 nucleotides read TGTGCCATAGGGACAGGACTCACAGATACGCAGTATTTT.

This chain joins TRBV5-1 and TRBJ1-1; no firm D call. V was pared by 0 bases and J by 3 bases, with 9 bases between. The length of the CDR3 is 14 residues. Per germline, CDR1 SGHRS and CDR2 YFSETQ. The CDR3 nucleotides read TGCGCCAGCAGCTTGGACAATCTCCACACTGAAGCTTTCTTT. Its translation is CASSLDNLHTEAFF.

This clone was observed a handful of times. V is TRBV6-5 and J is TRBJ1-2; 9 bases line up with TRBD1. V lost 7 bases to trimming and J lost 7 bases; unmatched junction nucleotides: 13. CDR3 size: 15 residues. Germline V gene data show CDR1 as MNHEY and CDR2 as SVGAGI. In DNA form, the CDR3 reads TGTGCCAGCAAGCCGGGACAGGGCCTCTATGCTGGCTACACCTTC. This codes for CASKPGQGLYAGYTF.

V and J are TRBV30 and TRBJ2-7; D is unresolved. V was shortened by 2 bases and J by 7 bases, with 9 bases between the two germline ends. The CDR3 runs to 11 residues. Germline-derived CDR1 and CDR2 are GTSNPN and SVGIG (reference sequence). The CDR3 DNA reads TGTGCCTGGAGTCTGGGCCTTGAGCAGTACTTC. It codes for CAWSLGLEQYF.

This clone was picked up many times. CDR3 bases: TGTGCCAGCAGCTTATTCGAGGCAGGGAATGAGCAGTTCTTC. Amino acid sequence: CASSLFEAGNEQFF. The J gene is TRBJ2-1, the V gene TRBV5-5; maybe TRBD1 (5 bases). The CDR3 length is 14 residues. Germline lookup yields CDR1 SGHKS and CDR2 YYEKEE (reference sequence). V gave up 2 bases and J gave up 7 bases, with 13 bases separating them.